This T cell receptor beta chain was recovered during a study of T cell changes during pregnancy in multiple sclerosis. The CDR3 is 13 amino acids. Germline V CDR1 and CDR2: SQVTM, ANQGSEA. Trimming took off 3 bases at V and 1 base at J, with 9 bases between the two ends. Clones were read by immunoSEQ multiplex PCR, and TCRdb kept only the in-frame ones, dropping some. The sample has fewer than 60,000 clones, roughly 90% seen once. Here the sequenced sample was CD4+ T cells from peripheral blood mononuclear cells, taken after pregnancy. The rearrangement joins TRBV29-1 to TRBJ1-1; TRBD1 might be the D (5 bases). This clonotype originated in a female donor with multiple sclerosis, enrolled in a pregnancy study. The CDR3 DNA sequence: TGCAGCGTTGACTGGCAGGGGAACACTGAAGCTTTCTTT. It encodes CSVDWQGNTEAFF.